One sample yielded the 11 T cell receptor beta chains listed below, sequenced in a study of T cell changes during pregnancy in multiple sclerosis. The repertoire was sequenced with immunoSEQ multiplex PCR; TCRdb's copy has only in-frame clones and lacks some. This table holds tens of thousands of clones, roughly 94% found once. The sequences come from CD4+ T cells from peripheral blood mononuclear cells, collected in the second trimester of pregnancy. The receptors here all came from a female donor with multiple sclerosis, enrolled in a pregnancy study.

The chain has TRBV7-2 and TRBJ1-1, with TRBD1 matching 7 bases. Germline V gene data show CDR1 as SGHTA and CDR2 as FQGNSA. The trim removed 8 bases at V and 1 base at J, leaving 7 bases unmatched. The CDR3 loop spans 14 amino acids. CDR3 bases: TGTGCCAGCCTCAAAAGGGGGCCGAACACTGAAGCTTTCTTT. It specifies CASLKRGPNTEAFF.

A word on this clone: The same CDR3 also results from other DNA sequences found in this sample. CDR3 DNA: TGTGCCAGCAGCCCCGGGGGGAACTATGGCTACACCTTC. It specifies CASSPGGNYGYTF. The chain joins TRBV11-1 to TRBJ1-2, with D perhaps TRBD1 (5 bases). Trimming pared 5 bases from V and 2 bases from J, leaving 9 bases between. Germline loops: CDR1 SGHAT, CDR2 FQDESV (reference sequence). The CDR3 has 13 amino acids.

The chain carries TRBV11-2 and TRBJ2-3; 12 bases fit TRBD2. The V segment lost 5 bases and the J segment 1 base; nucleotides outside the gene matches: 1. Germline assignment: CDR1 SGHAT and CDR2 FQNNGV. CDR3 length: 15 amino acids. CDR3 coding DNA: TGTGCCAGCAGCAGACTAGCGGGGGGCACAGATACGCAGTATTTT. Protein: CASSRLAGGTDTQYF.

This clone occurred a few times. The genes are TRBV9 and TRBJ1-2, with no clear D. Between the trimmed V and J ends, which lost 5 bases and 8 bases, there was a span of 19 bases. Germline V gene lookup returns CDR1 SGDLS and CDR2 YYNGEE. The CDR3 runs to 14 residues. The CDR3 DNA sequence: TGTGCCAGCAGTGTCCTGCGGGAGCCCCGCGGCTACACCTTC. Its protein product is CASSVLREPRGYTF.

CDR3 nucleotides: TGTGCCAGCAGCTTGGGGCCCGGAAACACCATATATTTT. This gives the protein CASSLGPGNTIYF. The gene calls are TRBV7-2 and TRBJ1-3; D is possibly TRBD1 (5 bases). The CDR3 runs to 13 residues. From germline, CDR1 is SGHTA and CDR2 FQGNSA. With 3 bases removed from V and 4 bases from J, the gap between germline ends came to 7 bases.

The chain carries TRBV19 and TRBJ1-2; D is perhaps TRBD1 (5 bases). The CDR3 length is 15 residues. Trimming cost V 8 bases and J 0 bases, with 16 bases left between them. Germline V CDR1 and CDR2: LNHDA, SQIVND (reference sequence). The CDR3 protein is CASDGGRLANYGYTF. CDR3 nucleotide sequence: TGTGCCAGTGACGGGGGACGTCTAGCTAACTATGGCTACACCTTC.

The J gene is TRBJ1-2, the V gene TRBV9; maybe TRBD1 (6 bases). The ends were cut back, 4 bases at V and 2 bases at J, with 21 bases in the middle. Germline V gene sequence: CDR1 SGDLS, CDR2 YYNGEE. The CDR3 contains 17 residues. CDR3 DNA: TGTGCCAGCAGCCCACGGCTGAGGGCCACAGGGAACTATGGCTACACCTTC. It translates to CASSPRLRATGNYGYTF.

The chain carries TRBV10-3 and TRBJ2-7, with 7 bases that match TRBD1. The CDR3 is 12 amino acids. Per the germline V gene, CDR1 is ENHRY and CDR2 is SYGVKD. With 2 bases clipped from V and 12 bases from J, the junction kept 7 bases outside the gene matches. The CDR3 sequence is CAISEDRVPLYF. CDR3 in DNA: TGTGCCATCAGTGAGGACAGGGTGCCGCTGTACTTC.

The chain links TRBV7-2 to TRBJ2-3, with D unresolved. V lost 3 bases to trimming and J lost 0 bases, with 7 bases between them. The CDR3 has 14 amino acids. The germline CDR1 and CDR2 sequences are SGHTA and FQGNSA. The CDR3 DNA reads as TGTGCCAGCAGCTTGAGTGCTAGCACAGATACGCAGTATTTT. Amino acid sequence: CASSLSASTDTQYF. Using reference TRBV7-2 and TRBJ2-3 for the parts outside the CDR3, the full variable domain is GAGVSQSPSNKVTEKGKDVELRCDPISGHTALYWYRQSLGQGLEFLIYFQGNSAPDKSGLPSDRFSAERTGGSVSTLTIQRTQQEDSAVYLCASSLSASTDTQYFGPGTRLTVL.

CDR3 nucleotides: TGTGCCAGCATCCGGGACAGTCCAGGGGATACGCAGTATTTT. Translated: CASIRDSPGDTQYF. This chain joins TRBV2 and TRBJ2-3; 7 bases are shared with TRBD1. Looked up from germline, CDR1 is SNHLY and CDR2 is FYNNEI. The trim removed 7 bases at V and 6 bases at J, leaving 10 bases unmatched. The CDR3 contains 14 residues. Full variable domain (outside the CDR3, taken from reference TRBV2 and TRBJ2-3): EPEVTQTPSHQVTQMGQEVILRCVPISNHLYFYWYRQILGQKVEFLVSFYNNEISEKSEIFDDQFSVERPDGSNFTLKIRSTKLEDSAMYFCASIRDSPGDTQYFGPGTRLTVL.

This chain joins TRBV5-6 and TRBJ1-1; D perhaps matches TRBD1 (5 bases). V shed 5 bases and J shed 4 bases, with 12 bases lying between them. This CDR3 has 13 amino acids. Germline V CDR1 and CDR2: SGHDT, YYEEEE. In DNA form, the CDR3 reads TGTGCCAGCAGTCGTATGGGGCTCACTGAAGCTTTCTTT. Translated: CASSRMGLTEAFF.